This T cell receptor (beta chain) was documented in a study of shared clonotypes between healthy human individuals. CDR3 length: 15 residues. V gave up 1 base and J gave up 1 base, with 9 bases separating them. Germline V gives CDR1 SEHNR, CDR2 FQNEAQ (reference sequence). As concerns this clone: Other DNA sequences of this sample code for an identical CDR3.

Terminally differentiated effector memory CD45RA+ cells were left out of the naive CD8 fraction, which was CD45RO-negative and positively selected for CCR7. The method was immunoSEQ multiplex PCR; TCRdb's version includes in-frame clones alone and lacks a portion of them. The sample consists of about 2.1 million clones, roughly 95% of them appearing once. This sequence was found in a man aged 18 to 29 in good health. Some clones in this sample may be carry-over from other donors' samples. The V call is TRBV7-9, the J call TRBJ2-3; the D gene could be TRBD1 or TRBD2 (5 bases each). Specimen: naive CD8+ T cells from PBMCs. The CDR3 nucleotides read TGTGCCAGCAGCTTAGGAGGGGTCGGCACAGATACGCAGTATTTT. Amino acid sequence: CASSLGGVGTDTQYF.